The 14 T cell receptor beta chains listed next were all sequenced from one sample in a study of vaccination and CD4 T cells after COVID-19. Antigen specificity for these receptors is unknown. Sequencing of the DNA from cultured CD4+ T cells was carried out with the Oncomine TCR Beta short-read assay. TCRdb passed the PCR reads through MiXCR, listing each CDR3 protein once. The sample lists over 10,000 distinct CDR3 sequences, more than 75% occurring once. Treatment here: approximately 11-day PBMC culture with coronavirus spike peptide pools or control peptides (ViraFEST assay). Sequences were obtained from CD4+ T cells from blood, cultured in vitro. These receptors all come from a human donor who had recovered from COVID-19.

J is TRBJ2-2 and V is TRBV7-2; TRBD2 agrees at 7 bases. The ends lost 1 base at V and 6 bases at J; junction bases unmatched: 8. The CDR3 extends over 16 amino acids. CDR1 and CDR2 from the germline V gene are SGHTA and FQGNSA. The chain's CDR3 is CASSLGRRGRAGELFF. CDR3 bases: TGTGCCAGCAGCTTAGGGCGTCGGGGGAGGGCCGGGGAGCTGTTTTTT.

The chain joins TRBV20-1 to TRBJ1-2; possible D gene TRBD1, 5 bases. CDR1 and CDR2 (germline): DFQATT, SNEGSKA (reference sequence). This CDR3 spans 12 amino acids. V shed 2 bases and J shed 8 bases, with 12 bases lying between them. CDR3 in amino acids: CSARPRRDGYTF. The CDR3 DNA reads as TGCAGTGCTAGACCCCGCAGGGACGGCTACACCTTC.

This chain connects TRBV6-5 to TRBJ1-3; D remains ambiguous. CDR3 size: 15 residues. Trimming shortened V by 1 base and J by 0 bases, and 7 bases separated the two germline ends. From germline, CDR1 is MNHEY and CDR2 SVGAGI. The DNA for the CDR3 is TGTGCCAGCAGTTACTGGGCGACCTCTGGAAACACCATATATTTT. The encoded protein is CASSYWATSGNTIYF.

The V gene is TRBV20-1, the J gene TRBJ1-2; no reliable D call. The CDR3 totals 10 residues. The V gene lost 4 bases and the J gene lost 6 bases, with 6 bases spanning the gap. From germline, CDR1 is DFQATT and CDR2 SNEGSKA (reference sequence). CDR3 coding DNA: TGCAGTGCTACGCACAATGGCTACACCTTC. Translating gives CSATHNGYTF.

CDR3 amino acids: CASSPDRAHRNQPQHF. Here the CDR3 DNA reads TGTGCCAGCAGCCCCGACAGGGCCCACCGCAATCAGCCCCAGCATTTT. The chain recombines TRBV12-3 or TRBV12-4 with TRBJ1-5; 7 bases line up with TRBD1. V lost 6 bases, J lost 2 bases, and 10 bases stayed unmatched. The CDR3 extends over 16 amino acids.

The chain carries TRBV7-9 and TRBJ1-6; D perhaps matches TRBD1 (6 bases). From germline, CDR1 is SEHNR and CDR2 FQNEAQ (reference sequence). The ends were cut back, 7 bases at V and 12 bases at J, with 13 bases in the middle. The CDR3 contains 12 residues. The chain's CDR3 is CASNQQGGPLHF. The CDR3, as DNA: TGTGCCAGCAACCAACAGGGCGGACCCCTCCACTTT.

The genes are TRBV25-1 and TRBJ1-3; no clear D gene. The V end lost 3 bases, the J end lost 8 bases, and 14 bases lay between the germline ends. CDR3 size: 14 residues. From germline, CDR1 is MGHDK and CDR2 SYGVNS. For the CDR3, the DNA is TGTGCCAGCAGTGACGGAGGAGGTGGGGACACCATATATTTT. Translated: CASSDGGGGDTIYF. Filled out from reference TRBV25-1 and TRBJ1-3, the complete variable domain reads EADIYQTPRYLVIGTGKKITLECSQTMGHDKMYWYQQDPGMELHLIHYSYGVNSTEKGDLSSESTVSRIRTEHFPLTLESARPSHTSQYLCASSDGGGGDTIYFGEGSWLTVV.

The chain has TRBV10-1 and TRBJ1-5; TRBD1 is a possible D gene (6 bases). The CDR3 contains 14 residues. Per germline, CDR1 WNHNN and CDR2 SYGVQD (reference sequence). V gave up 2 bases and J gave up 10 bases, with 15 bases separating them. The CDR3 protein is CASSEAGAHFPQHF. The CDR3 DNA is TGCGCCAGCAGTGAGGCAGGGGCCCATTTCCCCCAGCATTTT.

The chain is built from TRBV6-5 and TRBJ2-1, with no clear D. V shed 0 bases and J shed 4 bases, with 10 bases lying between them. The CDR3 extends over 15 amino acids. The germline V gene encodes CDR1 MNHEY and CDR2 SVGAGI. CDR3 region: CASSYSAYPYNEQFF. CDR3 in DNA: TGTGCCAGCAGTTACTCGGCCTACCCTTACAATGAGCAGTTCTTC.

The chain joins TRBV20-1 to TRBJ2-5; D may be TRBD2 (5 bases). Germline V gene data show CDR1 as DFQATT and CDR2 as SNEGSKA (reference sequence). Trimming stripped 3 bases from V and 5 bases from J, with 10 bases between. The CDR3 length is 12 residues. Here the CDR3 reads CSASRGVETQYF. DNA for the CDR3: TGCAGTGCTAGTCGGGGAGTGGAGACCCAGTACTTC.

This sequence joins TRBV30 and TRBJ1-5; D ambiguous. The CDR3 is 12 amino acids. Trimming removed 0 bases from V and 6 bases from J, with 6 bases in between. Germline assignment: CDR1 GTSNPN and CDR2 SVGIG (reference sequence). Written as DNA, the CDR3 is TGTGCCTGGAGTGTACGGGGTCAGCCCCAGCATTTT. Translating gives CAWSVRGQPQHF.

The CDR3: CATSPGLAESEQFF. The CDR3 DNA reads as TGTGCCACCAGCCCGGGACTAGCGGAAAGTGAGCAGTTCTTC. V is TRBV24-1 and J is TRBJ2-1; TRBD2 matches 11 bases. J lost 9 bases, V lost 7 bases, and 7 bases had no gene match. CDR3 size: 14 residues. The V gene's germline CDR1 is KGHDR and CDR2 SFDVKD.

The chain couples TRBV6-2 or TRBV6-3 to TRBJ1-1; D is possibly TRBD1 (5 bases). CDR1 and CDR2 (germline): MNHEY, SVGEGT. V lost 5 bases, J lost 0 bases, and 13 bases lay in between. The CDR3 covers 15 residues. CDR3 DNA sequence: TGTGCCAGCAGTAATATGAACAGGTTGAACACTGAAGCTTTCTTT. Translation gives CASSNMNRLNTEAFF.

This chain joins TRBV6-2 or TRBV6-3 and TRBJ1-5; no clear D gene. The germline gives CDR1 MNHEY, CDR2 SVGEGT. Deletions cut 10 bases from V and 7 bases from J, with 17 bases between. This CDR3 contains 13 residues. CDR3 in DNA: TGTGCCACCCTCCCCTCCCTTTTCCAGCCCCAGCATTTT. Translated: CATLPSLFQPQHF.